This T cell receptor beta chain was identified during a study of regulatory T cells in long-lasting Graves disease. V dropped 4 bases and J dropped 9 bases, with 24 bases sitting between them. Germline V gene sequence: CDR1 MDHEN, CDR2 SYDVKM. The CDR3 is made up of 16 amino acids. This clonotype has ten or more counts. The time point: persistent/refractory GD, antithyroid drugs over 5 years with positive TRAb. Extracted PBMC RNA gave rise to the TCR library. The diagnosis of Graves' disease used American Thyroid Association guidelines. The TCR beta library used iRepertoire HTBI primers with Arm-PCR amplification of CDR3. One entry per CDR3 protein results from TCRdb running MiXCR on the multiplex PCR reads. The data show 350,000 to 450,000 distinct CDR3 sequences, approximately 25% seen once.

The source was peripheral blood mononuclear cells (PBMCs), collected when the disease was refractory, from a patient treated with antithyroid drugs. The chain combines TRBV28 with TRBJ2-5; perhaps D is TRBD1 or TRBD2 (5 bases each). The TCR comes from a woman aged 35 to 49 with Graves disease. The CDR3 sequence: CASSSLRGREKTSQYF. DNA of the CDR3: TGTGCCAGCAGTTCCCTCCGGGGCCGGGAAAAGACGTCCCAGTACTTC. Full variable domain (rest looked up from reference TRBV28 and TRBJ2-5): DVKVTQSSRYLVKRTGEKVFLECVQDMDHENMFWYRQDPGLGLRLIYFSYDVKMKEKGDIPEGYSVSREKKERFSLILESASTNQTSMYLCASSSLRGREKTSQYFGPGTRLLVL.